The sample holds many counts of the clone carrying this TCR beta chain. The antigen remains undetermined. The sample belongs to a study of CD8 T cells in ankylosing spondylitis. The study's findings and limits: Reports say disease-linked clones showed up significantly more in matched ankylosing spondylitis synovial fluid.

TCRdb reprocessed the 5' RACE reads with MiXCR, giving one entry per CDR3 protein. The data show under 300,000 distinct CDR3 sequences, roughly 8.6% seen once. The CDR3 totals 12 residues. The germline V gene has CDR1 KGHSH and CDR2 LQKENI. With 2 bases removed from V and 5 bases from J, the gap between germline ends came to 6 bases. This sequence joins TRBV18 and TRBJ2-5; D not resolved. The sequence was obtained from a male donor with ankylosing spondylitis or in good health (not recorded which). Sequenced input: blood, either unsorted or a sorted T cell fraction (not recorded which). The CDR3 is CASSPIVETQYF. The CDR3 nucleotides are TGTGCCAGCTCACCAATCGTGGAGACCCAGTACTTC.